A selection of T cell receptor beta chains follows, all from one sample in a study of blood T cell repertoires in COVID-19. The method was immunoSEQ multiplex PCR; TCRdb's version includes in-frame clones alone and lacks a portion of them. The sample carries roughly 60,000 clones, approximately 88% recorded once. Sequencing input: peripheral blood. These receptors originate from a man aged 35 to 55 with COVID-19, enrolled during active disease. CDR3s include the opening cysteine and the closing phenylalanine or tryptophan. D genes are given only for firm matches. The size of a clone is reported for some rows only, either as once, few or many, or as a class for expanded clones.

DNA: TGTGCCAGCAGCTTAGATCCCGTCAACACTGAAGCTTTCTTT; CDR3: CASSLDPVNTEAFF; size: -; V: TRBV11-3; J: TRBJ1-1; D: -
DNA: TGTGCCTCGCTGAGCGGGAGGGCCGCCACCGGGGAGCTGTTTTTT; CDR3: CASLSGRAATGELFF; size: -; V: TRBV30; J: TRBJ2-2; D: TRBD2
DNA: TGTGCCATTGTGGACAGGGGAACGAATGGCTACACCTTC; CDR3: CAIVDRGTNGYTF; size: -; V: TRBV7-3; J: TRBJ1-2; D: TRBD1
DNA: TGTGCCATCAGGGGGACAGGGGGCGTTAACACTGAAGCTTTCTTT; CDR3: CAIRGTGGVNTEAFF; size: -; V: TRBV10-3; J: TRBJ1-1; D: TRBD1
DNA: TGTGCCAGCAGCCTCGACATGGTCCAAGAGACCCAGTACTTC; CDR3: CASSLDMVQETQYF; size: few; V: TRBV7-2; J: TRBJ2-5; D: -
DNA: TGCGCCAGCAGCTTCGCCGGGAGGAACACTGAAGCTTTCTTT; CDR3: CASSFAGRNTEAFF; size: once; V: TRBV5-1; J: TRBJ1-1; D: -
DNA: TGTGCCAGCAGCGTAGATCAGGGATACTACAATGAGCAGTTCTTC; CDR3: CASSVDQGYYNEQFF; size: -; V: TRBV9; J: TRBJ2-1; D: -
DNA: TGTGCCAGCAGCAAAAGACAGGGGACCATCCATACCGATAATGAAAAACTGTTTTTT; CDR3: CASSKRQGTIHTDNEKLFF; size: -; V: TRBV7-9; J: TRBJ1-4; D: TRBD1
DNA: TGTGCCAGCAGGTCACTAGCGGACCCATCCTACGAGCAGTACTTC; CDR3: CASRSLADPSYEQYF; size: -; V: TRBV14; J: TRBJ2-7; D: TRBD2
DNA: TGTGCCAGCAGCCCGGGGATTCGGAATGAAAAACTGTTTTTT; CDR3: CASSPGIRNEKLFF; size: -; V: TRBV7-8; J: TRBJ1-4; D: -
DNA: TGTGCCAGTAGAGTAGCGGGGAGCACAGATACGCAGTATTTT; CDR3: CASRVAGSTDTQYF; size: -; V: TRBV19; J: TRBJ2-3; D: TRBD2
DNA: TGCGCCAGCAGCGCTCGGACAGGGGAGAACACTGAAGCTTTCTTT; CDR3: CASSARTGENTEAFF; size: -; V: TRBV5-1; J: TRBJ1-1; D: TRBD1
DNA: TGCGCCAGCAGCCAAGATCCGACTAGCGGGGTGTACGAGCAGTACTTC; CDR3: CASSQDPTSGVYEQYF; size: -; V: TRBV4-1; J: TRBJ2-7; D: TRBD2
DNA: TGTGCCAGCAGAGCGGGAGCGACCTACGAGCAGTACTTC; CDR3: CASRAGATYEQYF; size: -; V: TRBV7-2; J: TRBJ2-7; D: TRBD2
DNA: TGTGCCACCAGTGGCCGGACAGATACGCAGTATTTT; CDR3: CATSGRTDTQYF; size: -; V: TRBV24-1; J: TRBJ2-3; D: -
DNA: TGTGCCAGCAGTGAGGGGGGGGGCACTGAAGCTTTCTTT; CDR3: CASSEGGGTEAFF; size: -; V: TRBV2; J: TRBJ1-1; D: -